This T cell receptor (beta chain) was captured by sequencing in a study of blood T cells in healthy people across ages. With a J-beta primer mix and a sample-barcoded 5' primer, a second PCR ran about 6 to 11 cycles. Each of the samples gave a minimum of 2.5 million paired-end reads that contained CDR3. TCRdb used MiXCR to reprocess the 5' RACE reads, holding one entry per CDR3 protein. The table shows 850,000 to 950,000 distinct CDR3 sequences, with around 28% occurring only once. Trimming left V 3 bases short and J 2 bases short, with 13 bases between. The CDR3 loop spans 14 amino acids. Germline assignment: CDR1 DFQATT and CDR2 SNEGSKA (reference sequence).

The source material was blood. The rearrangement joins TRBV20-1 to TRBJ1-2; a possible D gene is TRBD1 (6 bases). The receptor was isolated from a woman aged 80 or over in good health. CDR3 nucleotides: TGCAGTGCTAGGGGGGCGGACAGCAACTATGGCTACACCTTC. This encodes CSARGADSNYGYTF.